These T cell receptor beta chains were read from a single sample in a study of blood T cell repertoires in COVID-19. Produced via immunoSEQ multiplex PCR; TCRdb's table is partial and in-frame only. The sample includes around 140,000 clones, approximately 84% of them seen just once. Sequenced input: peripheral blood. The source of these receptors is a man between 60 and 70 years old with acute or convalescent COVID-19. CDR3s include the opening cysteine and the closing phenylalanine or tryptophan. A D gene is named only where the DNA matches it firmly. Where a row states a size, it is once, few, many or the class of an expanded clone; other rows omit it.

v_gene: TRBV28; d_gene: TRBD1; abundance: few; j_gene: TRBJ1-1; CDR3nt: TGTGCCAGCAGTCAACCGATTGGACAGGGTAACACTGAAGCTTTCTTT; CDR3aa: CASSQPIGQGNTEAFF
v_gene: TRBV3-1/TRBV3-2; d_gene: TRBD2; abundance: NA; j_gene: TRBJ2-3; CDR3nt: TGTGCCAGCAGCTATGGACTAGCGACTGATACAGATACGCAGTATTTT; CDR3aa: CASSYGLATDTDTQYF
v_gene: TRBV27; d_gene: TRBD1; abundance: NA; j_gene: TRBJ2-2; CDR3nt: TGTGCCAGCAGCCGGACAGGTCTCCCCGGGGAGCTGTTTTTT; CDR3aa: CASSRTGLPGELFF
v_gene: TRBV7-9; d_gene: NA; abundance: NA; j_gene: TRBJ1-2; CDR3nt: TGTGCCAGCAGCTCGGACTATGGCTACACCTTC; CDR3aa: CASSSDYGYTF
v_gene: TRBV27; d_gene: NA; abundance: NA; j_gene: TRBJ1-3; CDR3nt: TGTGCCAGCAGTATAAACTCTGGAAACACCATATATTTT; CDR3aa: CASSINSGNTIYF
v_gene: TRBV30; d_gene: TRBD1; abundance: NA; j_gene: TRBJ2-6; CDR3nt: TGTGCCTGGAGTATAACACAGGGGGCGTATGGGGCCAACGTCCTGACTTTC; CDR3aa: CAWSITQGAYGANVLTF
v_gene: TRBV5-1; d_gene: NA; abundance: NA; j_gene: TRBJ1-1; CDR3nt: TGCGCCAGCCTACCCAGTTGGACAGTGAACACTGAAGCTTTCTTT; CDR3aa: CASLPSWTVNTEAFF
v_gene: TRBV2; d_gene: NA; abundance: few; j_gene: TRBJ1-1; CDR3nt: TGTGCCAGCAGTGTAAGCCGGTCGAGATTGTCTGAAGCTTTCTTT; CDR3aa: CASSVSRSRLSEAFF
v_gene: TRBV4-1; d_gene: TRBD1; abundance: NA; j_gene: TRBJ1-2; CDR3nt: TGCGCCAGCAGCTCCCAGGGGGCTCTCTATGGCTACACCTTC; CDR3aa: CASSSQGALYGYTF
v_gene: TRBV6-2/TRBV6-3; d_gene: TRBD1; abundance: NA; j_gene: TRBJ1-5; CDR3nt: TGTGCCAGCAGCTCGACCACAGGGGCCGCTCAGCCCCAGCATTTT; CDR3aa: CASSSTTGAAQPQHF
v_gene: TRBV7-5; d_gene: NA; abundance: NA; j_gene: TRBJ2-7; CDR3nt: TGTGCCAGAAGCTTACCAGGGGTTGGGTACGAGCAGTACTTC; CDR3aa: CARSLPGVGYEQYF
v_gene: TRBV6-5; d_gene: TRBD1; abundance: NA; j_gene: TRBJ1-2; CDR3nt: TGTGCCAGCAGTCGGGACAGGGGGTCTGGCTACACCTTC; CDR3aa: CASSRDRGSGYTF
v_gene: TRBV5-1; d_gene: NA; abundance: NA; j_gene: TRBJ1-1; CDR3nt: TGCGCCAGCAGCTTGATAAGGGAGGGGAACACTGAAGCTTTCTTT; CDR3aa: CASSLIREGNTEAFF
v_gene: TRBV21-1; d_gene: NA; abundance: NA; j_gene: TRBJ1-6; CDR3nt: TGTGCCAGCAGCAAAAGGGGGACAGTCCTGGGTTATAATTCACCCCTCCACTTT; CDR3aa: CASSKRGTVLGYNSPLHF
v_gene: TRBV3-1/TRBV3-2; d_gene: NA; abundance: NA; j_gene: TRBJ2-2; CDR3nt: TGTGCCAGCAGCCAAGATCGGGCGGGAAGTGTCACCGGGGAGCTGTTTTTT; CDR3aa: CASSQDRAGSVTGELFF
v_gene: TRBV14; d_gene: NA; abundance: NA; j_gene: TRBJ2-5; CDR3nt: TGTGCCAGCAGCCTCGGCGGGGTCCCAGAGACCCAGTACTTC; CDR3aa: CASSLGGVPETQYF
v_gene: TRBV11-2; d_gene: NA; abundance: NA; j_gene: TRBJ2-7; CDR3nt: TGTGCCAGCAGCTTAGGGAGGCGCCCCTACGAGCAGTACTTC; CDR3aa: CASSLGRRPYEQYF
v_gene: TRBV5-8; d_gene: TRBD1; abundance: NA; j_gene: TRBJ2-5; CDR3nt: TGTGCCAGCAGCTTGGCCAGGGACAGGGGGCTTCAGGGGGAGACCCAGTACTTC; CDR3aa: CASSLARDRGLQGETQYF
v_gene: TRBV6-4; d_gene: TRBD2; abundance: NA; j_gene: TRBJ2-7; CDR3nt: TGTGCCAGCAGTGCGGGTAGCGGGAGCTCCTACGAGCAGTACTTC; CDR3aa: CASSAGSGSSYEQYF
v_gene: TRBV4-2; d_gene: TRBD2; abundance: NA; j_gene: TRBJ2-1; CDR3nt: TGTGCCAGCAGCCAAGTATTGGGAGGGCGGTACAATGAGCAGTTCTTC; CDR3aa: CASSQVLGGRYNEQFF
v_gene: TRBV5-1; d_gene: NA; abundance: NA; j_gene: TRBJ2-3; CDR3nt: TGCGCCAGCAGCTTGGCCCAGGAAACAGATACGCAGTATTTT; CDR3aa: CASSLAQETDTQYF
v_gene: TRBV19; d_gene: TRBD1; abundance: NA; j_gene: TRBJ1-6; CDR3nt: TGTGCCAGTAGTACCGGTACAGGGGGTTCACCCCTCCACTTT; CDR3aa: CASSTGTGGSPLHF
v_gene: TRBV5-6; d_gene: TRBD1; abundance: NA; j_gene: TRBJ2-5; CDR3nt: TGTGCCAGCAGCTTGGGAAACAGGGGGTTCGGGACCCAGTACTTC; CDR3aa: CASSLGNRGFGTQYF
v_gene: TRBV28; d_gene: NA; abundance: once; j_gene: TRBJ1-2; CDR3nt: TGTGCCAGCAGTTTATCAGGTACCTATGGCTACACCTTC; CDR3aa: CASSLSGTYGYTF
v_gene: TRBV6-5; d_gene: TRBD1; abundance: NA; j_gene: TRBJ2-1; CDR3nt: TGTGCCAGCAGTTACTCGAGGGACAGGGGGGGCAATGAGCAGTTCTTC; CDR3aa: CASSYSRDRGGNEQFF
v_gene: TRBV18; d_gene: NA; abundance: NA; j_gene: TRBJ2-3; CDR3nt: TGTGCCAGCTCAACTAAGCGGTCTTCCACAGATACGCAGTATTTT; CDR3aa: CASSTKRSSTDTQYF
v_gene: TRBV5-4; d_gene: TRBD1; abundance: NA; j_gene: TRBJ2-1; CDR3nt: TGTGCCAGCAGCTCAACGGGACAGGGAGGTGAGCAGTTCTTC; CDR3aa: CASSSTGQGGEQFF
v_gene: TRBV28; d_gene: NA; abundance: NA; j_gene: TRBJ1-6; CDR3nt: TGTGCCAGCAGTTTAGTGCGTGTTCCCTCCTATAATTCACCCCTCCACTTT; CDR3aa: CASSLVRVPSYNSPLHF
v_gene: TRBV3-1/TRBV3-2; d_gene: NA; abundance: NA; j_gene: TRBJ2-5; CDR3nt: TGTGCCAGCAGCCAAGCGGGCAGGGAAGAGACCCAGTACTTC; CDR3aa: CASSQAGREETQYF
v_gene: TRBV5-1; d_gene: TRBD2; abundance: NA; j_gene: TRBJ2-5; CDR3nt: TGCGCCAGCAGCAACAATGTAGCGGGGGGCGGAGAGACCCAGTACTTC; CDR3aa: CASSNNVAGGGETQYF
v_gene: TRBV20-1; d_gene: NA; abundance: NA; j_gene: TRBJ2-7; CDR3nt: TGCAGTGCCGGGGGAGACTACGAGCAGTACTTC; CDR3aa: CSAGGDYEQYF
v_gene: TRBV15; d_gene: NA; abundance: NA; j_gene: TRBJ1-6; CDR3nt: TGTGCCACCATCGGCGACTTCTCCTATAATTCACCCCTCCACTTT; CDR3aa: CATIGDFSYNSPLHF
v_gene: TRBV30; d_gene: TRBD1; abundance: NA; j_gene: TRBJ1-1; CDR3nt: TGTGCCTGGAGTAGAGCAGGGGGTACTGAAGCTTTCTTT; CDR3aa: CAWSRAGGTEAFF
v_gene: TRBV28; d_gene: NA; abundance: NA; j_gene: TRBJ2-1; CDR3nt: TGTGCCAGCGAGACACCGGCGCGAGGGAATGAGCAGTTCTTC; CDR3aa: CASETPARGNEQFF
v_gene: TRBV30; d_gene: TRBD1; abundance: NA; j_gene: TRBJ2-1; CDR3nt: TGTGCCTGGCAGACCGGGACAGGGTCTTTAAATGAGCAGTTCTTC; CDR3aa: CAWQTGTGSLNEQFF
v_gene: TRBV10-3; d_gene: TRBD2; abundance: NA; j_gene: TRBJ2-1; CDR3nt: TGTGCCATCAGCTTTAGCGGGTCCTACAATGAGCAGTTCTTC; CDR3aa: CAISFSGSYNEQFF
v_gene: TRBV30; d_gene: TRBD2; abundance: NA; j_gene: TRBJ2-2; CDR3nt: TGTGCCTGGAGTGGACTAGCGGGAGTATCCGCCGGGGAGCTGTTTTTT; CDR3aa: CAWSGLAGVSAGELFF
v_gene: TRBV7-2; d_gene: NA; abundance: NA; j_gene: TRBJ2-3; CDR3nt: TGTGCCAGCAGCTTACCCCACACCACAGATACGCAGTATTTT; CDR3aa: CASSLPHTTDTQYF
v_gene: TRBV20-1; d_gene: NA; abundance: NA; j_gene: TRBJ2-3; CDR3nt: TGCAGTGCTACGGTCACAGATACGCAGTATTTT; CDR3aa: CSATVTDTQYF
v_gene: TRBV6-5; d_gene: TRBD2; abundance: NA; j_gene: TRBJ2-2; CDR3nt: TGTGTCGGGGGGGCGAAGAACACCGGGGAGCTGTTTTTT; CDR3aa: CVGGAKNTGELFF
v_gene: TRBV24-1; d_gene: TRBD1; abundance: once; j_gene: TRBJ2-7; CDR3nt: TGTGCCACCAGTGACCCCGGGACAGGGGGTGGCGAGCAGTACTTC; CDR3aa: CATSDPGTGGGEQYF
v_gene: TRBV4-1; d_gene: TRBD1; abundance: NA; j_gene: TRBJ1-5; CDR3nt: TGCGCCAGCAGCCAAGATGGGGGACAGGGGGGCAATCAGCCCCAGCATTTT; CDR3aa: CASSQDGGQGGNQPQHF
v_gene: TRBV5-1; d_gene: TRBD1; abundance: NA; j_gene: TRBJ2-7; CDR3nt: TGCGCCAGCAGCCCCCCGACAGGGGTCGGTAGTGGGGGGCAGTACTTC; CDR3aa: CASSPPTGVGSGGQYF
v_gene: TRBV19; d_gene: NA; abundance: NA; j_gene: TRBJ1-6; CDR3nt: TGTGCCAGCAGTTGGGGACTCAGGTCCTATAATTCACCCCTCCACTTT; CDR3aa: CASSWGLRSYNSPLHF
v_gene: TRBV6-1; d_gene: TRBD2; abundance: NA; j_gene: TRBJ2-2; CDR3nt: TGTGCCAGCAGCGAAGCGGGAGACACCGGGGAGCTGTTTTTT; CDR3aa: CASSEAGDTGELFF
v_gene: TRBV2; d_gene: NA; abundance: NA; j_gene: TRBJ1-5; CDR3nt: TGTGCCAGCAGTGAAGGGGAGGCTCAGCCCCAGCATTTT; CDR3aa: CASSEGEAQPQHF
v_gene: TRBV5-1; d_gene: TRBD1; abundance: NA; j_gene: TRBJ2-7; CDR3nt: TGCGCCAGCAGCTTGGAGGGGACAGCCTACGAGCAGTACTTC; CDR3aa: CASSLEGTAYEQYF